These 16 T cell receptor beta chains were all obtained from the same sample, sequenced in a study of blood T cell repertoires in COVID-19. Libraries were prepared by immunoSEQ multiplex PCR; TCRdb keeps only in-frame clonotypes and omits some of them. The sample lists roughly 120,000 clones, approximately 87% occurring once. Source material: peripheral blood. The source is a woman between 45 and 65 years old with acute or convalescent COVID-19.

The chain has TRBV19 and TRBJ1-3; possible D gene TRBD1, 5 bases. There are 15 residues in the CDR3. The ends were cut back, 9 bases at V and 4 bases at J, with 19 bases in the middle. Germline CDR1 and CDR2: LNHDA and SQIVND (reference sequence). Here the CDR3 reads CASQGVRLNGNTIYF. As DNA, the CDR3 is TGTGCCAGCCAAGGGGTTCGACTCAACGGAAACACCATATATTTT.

The chain combines TRBV7-2 with TRBJ2-1; TRBD2 matches at 7 bases. The germline gives CDR1 SGHTA, CDR2 FQGNSA. The ends lost 5 bases at V and 8 bases at J; junction bases unmatched: 12. The CDR3 extends over 15 amino acids. The CDR3 DNA follows: TGTGCCAGCAGCCCCTCGAGCGGGGTTGGACATGAGCAGTTCTTC. Translation: CASSPSSGVGHEQFF.

This rearrangement joins TRBV28 to TRBJ2-6; the D gene is possibly TRBD2 (6 bases). The CDR3 spans 15 residues. Germline CDR1 is MDHEN and CDR2 is SYDVKM. Trimming left V 9 bases short and J 0 bases short, with 12 bases between. Here the CDR3 reads CASSTGSSGANVLTF. CDR3 sequence (DNA): TGTGCCAGTTCAACCGGGAGCTCTGGGGCCAACGTCCTGACTTTC.

J is TRBJ1-5 and V is TRBV10-3; D not resolved. Trimming shortened V by 2 bases and J by 6 bases, and 11 bases separated the two germline ends. CDR3 length equals 14 residues. Germline V gene data show CDR1 as ENHRY and CDR2 as SYGVKD. The CDR3 spells CAISEGGESQPQHF. The CDR3 DNA is TGTGCCATCAGTGAGGGCGGGGAGTCTCAGCCCCAGCATTTT.

This sequence joins TRBV9 and TRBJ2-2; 8 bases are a match to TRBD2. Trimming removed 1 base from V and 0 bases from J; junction bases left unmatched: 2. The CDR3 length is 16 residues. Germline values: CDR1 SGDLS, CDR2 YYNGEE. The CDR3 DNA sequence: TGTGCCAGCAGCGTAAGGCGGGGGGCGAACACCGGGGAGCTGTTTTTT. Translation gives CASSVRRGANTGELFF.

V is TRBV5-6 and J is TRBJ2-4, with D tentatively TRBD2 (5 bases). The CDR3 runs to 16 residues. CDR1 and CDR2 from the germline V gene are SGHDT and YYEEEE. The V end was cut by 3 bases, the J end by 0 bases, with 13 bases between. CDR3 sequence reads: CASSYLANIAKNIQYF. The CDR3 DNA reads TGTGCCAGCAGCTATCTAGCTAATATAGCCAAAAACATTCAGTACTTC.

The chain uses TRBV16 and TRBJ1-5; 7 nucleotides line up with TRBD1. This CDR3 has 19 amino acids. Germline V gives CDR1 KGHSY, CDR2 FQNENV. After removal of 0 bases from V and 5 bases from J, the junction contained 16 bases not matched to a gene. For the CDR3, the DNA is TGTGCCAGCAGCCAATCAAGGGAGGCAGGGGGTGATTTGGATCAGCCCCAGCATTTT. Translating gives CASSQSREAGGDLDQPQHF.

This chain uses TRBV6-5 with TRBJ1-5; D is ambiguous. The germline V and J ends were trimmed by 4 bases and 1 base, with 8 bases remaining between them. The CDR3 contains 14 residues. Looked up from germline, CDR1 is MNHEY and CDR2 is SVGAGI. CDR3 in amino acids: CASSLGGSNQPQHF. CDR3 coding DNA: TGTGCCAGCAGTTTAGGAGGGAGCAATCAGCCCCAGCATTTT.

V usage is TRBV5-8 and J usage is TRBJ1-3, with D perhaps matching TRBD1 (5 bases). V was trimmed by 4 bases and J by 0 bases, leaving 11 bases between them. Per the germline V gene, CDR1 is SGHTS and CDR2 is YDEGEE. CDR3 size: 15 residues. The CDR3 region is CASSRDWSSGNTIYF. The DNA for the CDR3 is TGTGCCAGCAGCAGGGACTGGAGCTCTGGAAACACCATATATTTT.

The V gene is TRBV5-4, the J gene TRBJ2-3, with unresolved D. V was shortened by 4 bases and J by 2 bases, with 14 bases between the two germline ends. The CDR3 spans 15 residues. Germline values: CDR1 SGHNT, CDR2 YYREEE (reference sequence). The DNA for the CDR3 is TGTGCCAGCAGCCACCCGACAACAGACACAGATACGCAGTATTTT. This encodes CASSHPTTDTDTQYF.

J is TRBJ1-1 and V is TRBV15, with 8 bases identical to TRBD1. The CDR3 spans 15 residues. V shed 3 bases, J shed 5 bases, and the junction held 8 bases outside the gene matches. Germline V lookup: CDR1 LNHNV, CDR2 YYDKDF (reference sequence). As DNA, the CDR3 is TGTGCCACCAGCAGGCCAGGGGGCGCGGGTACTGAAGCTTTCTTT. Its translation: CATSRPGGAGTEAFF.

This chain connects TRBV20-1 to TRBJ1-2; no definite D call. Germline CDR1 DFQATT, CDR2 SNEGSKA (reference sequence). This CDR3 has 11 residues. Trimming cost V 3 bases and J 4 bases, with 6 bases left between them. This CDR3 is CSASTSYGYTF. The CDR3 coding sequence is TGCAGTGCTAGTACAAGCTATGGCTACACCTTC.

This clone came up a few times. This chain connects TRBV20-1 to TRBJ1-2; TRBD1 matches at 9 bases. Trimming at V came to 5 bases and at J to 6 bases, leaving 4 bases not matched to a gene. Germline values: CDR1 DFQATT, CDR2 SNEGSKA (reference sequence). The CDR3 runs 12 residues. CDR3 coding DNA: TGCAGTGCTCGTGACAGGGGGAATGGCTACACCTTC. This encodes CSARDRGNGYTF.

The chain employs TRBV7-3 and TRBJ1-3, with D hard to call. This CDR3 has 13 residues. Between the trimmed V and J ends, which lost 8 bases and 1 base, there was a span of 9 bases. Germline-derived CDR1 and CDR2 are SGHTA and FQGTGA. The CDR3 region has the DNA TGTGCCAGCGGGAGCCCTTCTGGAAACACCATATATTTT. Translation gives CASGSPSGNTIYF.

The CDR3 here is CASSLRLAGADGTGELFF. CDR3 bases: TGTGCCAGCAGCTTAAGACTAGCGGGGGCCGATGGCACCGGGGAGCTGTTTTTT. The chain uses TRBV7-6 and TRBJ2-2; 12 nucleotides align to TRBD2. V gave up 2 bases and J gave up 4 bases; unmatched junction bases: 8. There are 18 residues in the CDR3. The germline V gene encodes CDR1 SGHVS and CDR2 FNYEAQ.

The CDR3 protein is CATSDSSRLLSYTF. The CDR3 DNA reads TGTGCCACCAGTGATTCCTCCCGGTTATTAAGCTACACCTTC. V is TRBV24-1 and J is TRBJ1-2; unclear D gene. Trimming took off 2 bases at V and 9 bases at J, with 15 bases between the two ends. The CDR3 totals 14 residues. The germline CDR1 and CDR2 sequences are KGHDR and SFDVKD.